Sequencing of this T cell receptor beta chain was carried out in a study of T cell repertoires in cytomegalovirus infection. TCRdb ran MiXCR on the reads and lists one entry per CDR3 protein. The sample includes some 110,000 distinct CDR3 sequences, approximately 30% of them seen just once. The CDR3 is 20 amino acids. Germline values: CDR1 LGHNT, CDR2 FRNRAP. V shed 3 bases and J shed 0 bases, with 21 bases lying between them. As concerns this clonotype: Antigen: not known.

The sequencing here drew on CD8+ T cells from cultured PBMCs, taken from culture after CMV antigen stimulation. This chain uses TRBV12-5 with TRBJ2-6; D is possibly TRBD1 or TRBD2 (6 bases each). The TCR comes from a human donor in good health (CMV status not recorded). Some clones in this sample may be carry-over from other donors' samples. Here the CDR3 reads CASGFALRGQFGSGANVLTF. CDR3 in DNA: TGTGCTAGTGGTTTTGCTCTCCGGGGGCAATTCGGCTCTGGGGCCAACGTCCTGACTTTC.